This paragraph covers one T cell receptor (beta chain) sequence. The antigen remains undetermined. Generated by immunoSEQ multiplex PCR, the TCRdb table keeps only in-frame clones and is missing some. The profile shows about 35,000 clones, more than 85% of them singletons. The germline V gene has CDR1 SGDLS and CDR2 YYNGEE. The CDR3 consists of 16 residues. Trimming stripped 0 bases from V and 4 bases from J, with 14 bases between. The entry originates in a study of lymphopenia after photon versus proton radiotherapy. Study-wide findings and caveats: Only patients who died were analyzed for survival; proton advantage is unproven. Under photons, naive T cells and diversity fell while effector/memory populations rose.

The sample consisted of peripheral blood, taken from a patient treated with photon-based radiotherapy. The J gene is TRBJ2-1, the V gene TRBV9; D uncertain. The sequence derives from a man in his sixties with cholangiocarcinoma. The DNA for the CDR3 is TGTGCCAGCAGCGTAGAGGTGAACCTTTTGTACAATGAGCAGTTCTTC. Translated: CASSVEVNLLYNEQFF. The variable domain in full, completed from reference TRBV9 and TRBJ2-1, reads DSGVTQTPKHLITATGQRVTLRCSPRSGDLSVYWYQQSLDQGLQFLIQYYNGEERAKGNILERFSAQQFPDLHSELNLSSLELGDSALYFCASSVEVNLLYNEQFFGPGTRLTVL.